This TCR beta chain was captured in a study of OX40 agonist ivuxolimab in advanced cancers. Assay used: immunoSEQ multiplex PCR; TCRdb lists only in-frame clones, some missing. Here the sample spans 40,000 to 45,000 clones, roughly 86% being singletons. The CDR3 is made up of 20 amino acids. Note on this clone: Its matching antigen is unknown.

Study-level points and caveats: The 0.1-3.0 mg/kg partial responders had among the lowest clonal expansion.

The source material was CD4+ or CD8+ T cells sorted from blood, sampled in a trial of the OX40 agonist ivuxolimab. This sequence originates from an adult with an advanced solid tumor such as melanoma, head and neck, liver or kidney cancer. V and J are TRBV21-1 and TRBJ1-5; the table's D gene call, TRBD1, was not cross checked with the DNA. TRBV21-1 is noted as a pseudogene. CDR3 bases: TGTGCCAGCAGCACCCTATACCGCGACAGGTCATTCAGTAGCAATCAGCCCCAGCATTTT. Protein sequence: CASSTLYRDRSFSSNQPQHF.